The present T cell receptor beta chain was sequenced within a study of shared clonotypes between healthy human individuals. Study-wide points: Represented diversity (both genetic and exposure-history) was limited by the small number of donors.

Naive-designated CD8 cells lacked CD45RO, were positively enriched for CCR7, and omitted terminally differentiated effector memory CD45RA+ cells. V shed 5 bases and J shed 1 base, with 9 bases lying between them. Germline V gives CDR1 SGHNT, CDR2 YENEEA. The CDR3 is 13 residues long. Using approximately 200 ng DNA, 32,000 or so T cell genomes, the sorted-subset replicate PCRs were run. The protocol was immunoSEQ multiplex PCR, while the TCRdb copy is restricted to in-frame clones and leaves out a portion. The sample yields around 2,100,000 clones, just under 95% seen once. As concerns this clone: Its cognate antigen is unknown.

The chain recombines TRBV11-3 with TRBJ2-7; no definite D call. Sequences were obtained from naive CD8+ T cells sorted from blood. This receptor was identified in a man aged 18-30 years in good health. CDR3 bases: TGTGCCAGCAGCCACAGACTTTCCTACGAGCAGTACTTC. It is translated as CASSHRLSYEQYF.